Listed here is a single TCR beta chain. These data belong to a study of blood T cell repertoires in COVID-19. About the research overall: Nucleic acid was either cDNA or gDNA, and it came from T cells, B-cell-depleted T cells, or PBMCs.

The method was immunoSEQ multiplex PCR; TCRdb's version includes in-frame clones alone and lacks a portion of them. The profile shows about 100,000 clones, approximately 80% of them singletons. The CDR3 length is 16 residues. V was clipped by 4 bases and J by 0 bases, with 12 bases between them. Looked up from germline, CDR1 is SGHTA and CDR2 is FQGNSA. The sequenced material came from peripheral blood. The receptor's source is a man between 60 and 75 years old with active or convalescent COVID-19. J is TRBJ1-4 and V is TRBV7-2; D is ambiguous. Written as DNA, the CDR3 is TGTGCCAGCAGCTCCTGGGAGGTTGCAACTAATGAAAAACTGTTTTTT. It is translated as CASSSWEVATNEKLFF.